The TCR beta chain under discussion was sequenced for a study of T-cell memory formation after mild COVID-19. Study conclusions and caveats: Mainly CM and EM harbored the contracting CD4+ clones; mainly EMRA harbored the CD8+ ones.

TCRdb independently ran MiXCR on the 5' RACE reads; one entry per CDR3 protein. Of 150,000 or so distinct CDR3 sequences listed, around a tenth are singletons. Notes on this clonotype: The antigen is unknown.

CDR3 length: 15 amino acids. Trimming stripped 2 bases from V and 5 bases from J, with 15 bases between. CDR1 is MNHEY and CDR2 is SVGEGT in the germline V gene. This chain joins TRBV6-2 or TRBV6-3 and TRBJ1-1, with D possibly matching TRBD1 (5 bases). This sequence was found in a man aged 18 to 35 who had mild COVID-19 (a few samples of this study predate the infection). Cell type and time point are not known. Sequencing input: PBMCs or a T cell subset sorted from them (not recorded which). CDR3 loop: CASSYRLTERTEAFF. In nucleotides, the CDR3 is TGTGCCAGCAGTTACAGGCTGACAGAAAGGACTGAAGCTTTCTTT.